This TCR beta chain came from a study of CD8 T cells in Susac syndrome. Relapsing-remitting disease, either stable or active, was present in the multiple sclerosis controls, who were treatment-naive patients. The germline V and J ends were trimmed by 8 bases and 3 bases, with 13 bases remaining between them. CDR3 length: 13 amino acids. CDR1 is SEHNR and CDR2 is FQNEAQ in the germline V gene (reference sequence). An input of about 0.5 to 1 ug of RNA was subjected to reverse transcription using random hexamers. Amplification of TCR beta CDR3 used immunoSEQ multiplex PCR across 54 Vbeta and 13 Jbeta. Each CDR3 protein is one row after TCRdb ran MiXCR on the immunoSEQ multiplex PCR reads. This sample has some 65,000 distinct CDR3 sequences, with about 94% found just once.

Sequencing was carried out using CD8+ T cells from PBMCs. The chain employs TRBV7-9 and TRBJ2-5; no clear D gene. The clonotype comes from a human donor with multiple sclerosis. The DNA of the CDR3 is TGTGCCAGCGGGGAAATTAATGAAGAGACCCAGTACTTC. This gives the protein CASGEINEETQYF. Based on the CDR3 plus reference TRBV7-9 and TRBJ2-5, the full variable domain is DTGVSQNPRHKITKRGQNVTFRCDPISEHNRLYWYRQTLGQGPEFLTYFQNEAQLEKSRLLSDRFSAERPKGSFSTLEIQRTEQGDSAMYLCASGEINEETQYFGPGTRLLVL.